This is a list of T cell receptor beta chains from one sample in a study of T cell responses to AZD1222 COVID-19 vaccine. Method: immunoSEQ multiplex PCR; TCRdb's copy keeps in-frame clones and lacks some. Recorded for this sample: about 140,000 clones. Sequencing was performed on peripheral blood. These receptors all stem from an adult in good health. The CDR3 runs from the conserved cysteine through the conserved F or W. The order of the fields is CDR3 length, D gene, V gene, J gene, CDR3 protein, CDR3 DNA. D genes are given only for firm matches.

length: 15
D: TRBD1
V: TRBV7-3
J: TRBJ2-1
CDR3: CASSPTGGWGNEQFF
DNA: TGTGCCAGCAGCCCGACAGGGGGATGGGGGAATGAGCAGTTCTTC

length: 15
D: TRBD1
V: TRBV7-8
J: TRBJ1-5
CDR3: CASSPGGYSNQPQHF
DNA: TGTGCCAGCAGCCCAGGGGGTTATAGCAATCAGCCCCAGCATTTT

length: 15
D: .
V: TRBV11-3
J: TRBJ1-2
CDR3: CASSSRGSGVWGYTF
DNA: TGTGCCAGCAGCTCGCGCGGGTCCGGAGTTTGGGGCTACACCTTC

length: 16
D: TRBD2
V: TRBV4-3
J: TRBJ2-3
CDR3: CASSQGAAGGTDTQYF
DNA: TGCGCCAGCAGCCAAGGTGCAGCGGGGGGGACAGATACGCAGTATTTT

length: 13
D: .
V: TRBV5-1
J: TRBJ1-1
CDR3: CASSFVGNTEAFF
DNA: TGCGCCAGCAGCTTTGTGGGAAACACTGAAGCTTTCTTT

length: 15
D: TRBD1
V: TRBV3-1/TRBV3-2
J: TRBJ1-4
CDR3: CASSQAGGQGEKLFF
DNA: TGTGCCAGCAGCCAAGCGGGGGGACAGGGTGAAAAACTGTTTTTT

length: 14
D: .
V: TRBV4-3
J: TRBJ2-1
CDR3: CASSQDGGGDEQFF
DNA: TGCGCCAGCAGCCAAGACGGAGGAGGGGATGAGCAGTTCTTC

length: 16
D: TRBD2
V: TRBV10-1
J: TRBJ2-7
CDR3: CASGTRTSDSSYEQYF
DNA: TGCGCCAGCGGGACTCGGACTAGCGATAGCTCCTACGAGCAGTACTTC

length: 14
D: .
V: TRBV9
J: TRBJ1-4
CDR3: CASNKGRTNEKLFF
DNA: TGTGCCAGCAATAAGGGTCGGACTAATGAAAAACTGTTTTTT

length: 17
D: TRBD1
V: TRBV15
J: TRBJ1-1
CDR3: CATSRDLLGQSYTEAFF
DNA: TGTGCCACCAGCAGAGATCTGTTGGGACAGAGCTACACTGAAGCTTTCTTT

length: 15
D: TRBD1
V: TRBV25-1
J: TRBJ2-5
CDR3: CASSVDGTAKETQYF
DNA: TGTGCCAGCAGTGTGGACGGGACAGCGAAAGAGACCCAGTACTTC

length: 14
D: TRBD1
V: TRBV14
J: TRBJ2-1
CDR3: CASGRQGAGFEQFF
DNA: TGTGCCAGCGGCCGACAGGGAGCTGGATTCGAGCAGTTCTTC

length: 14
D: .
V: TRBV7-3
J: TRBJ1-1
CDR3: CASSLVGGSTEAFF
DNA: TGTGCCAGCAGCTTGGTGGGGGGAAGTACTGAAGCTTTCTTT

length: 16
D: TRBD2
V: TRBV11-2
J: TRBJ2-1
CDR3: CASSPVTTSSYNEQFF
DNA: TGTGCCAGCAGCCCCGTTACGACTAGCAGTTACAATGAGCAGTTCTTC

length: 18
D: .
V: TRBV4-1
J: TRBJ2-7
CDR3: CASSQSAPRGRSSYEQYF
DNA: TGCGCCAGCAGCCAATCTGCCCCCCGGGGCAGGAGCTCCTACGAGCAGTACTTC

length: 13
D: TRBD1
V: TRBV7-3
J: TRBJ1-2
CDR3: CASSRTGGDDYTF
DNA: TGTGCCAGCAGCCGGACAGGGGGCGATGACTACACCTTC

length: 17
D: TRBD1
V: TRBV7-8
J: TRBJ2-6
CDR3: CASTRTGTTSGANVLTF
DNA: TGTGCCAGCACCCGGACAGGAACGACCTCTGGGGCCAACGTCCTGACTTTC

length: 15
D: .
V: TRBV11-2
J: TRBJ1-6
CDR3: CASSLDRYRNSPLHF
DNA: TGTGCCAGCAGCTTAGATCGGTACCGTAATTCACCCCTCCACTTT

length: 14
D: .
V: TRBV24-1
J: TRBJ1-5
CDR3: CATGRSTDNQPQHF
DNA: TGTGCCACAGGGCGGTCAACAGACAATCAGCCCCAGCATTTT

length: 15
D: TRBD2
V: TRBV6-5
J: TRBJ2-1
CDR3: CASRGQRGPYNEQFF
DNA: TGTGCCAGCCGGGGGCAGCGGGGGCCCTACAATGAGCAGTTCTTC

length: 13
D: .
V: TRBV28
J: TRBJ2-7
CDR3: CASSYDRFYEQYF
DNA: TGTGCCAGCAGTTACGACAGGTTTTACGAGCAGTACTTC

length: 15
D: .
V: TRBV27
J: TRBJ2-5
CDR3: CASSLGPRYRATQYF
DNA: TGTGCCAGCAGCCTTGGCCCAAGGTATCGGGCGACCCAGTACTTC

length: 14
D: .
V: TRBV11-3
J: TRBJ2-2
CDR3: CASSLDHVGGELFF
DNA: TGTGCCAGCAGCTTAGATCACGTTGGCGGGGAGCTGTTTTTT

length: 19
D: TRBD1
V: TRBV28
J: TRBJ1-5
CDR3: CASTPRKGRTGGSNQPQHF
DNA: TGTGCCAGCACCCCCAGGAAGGGGCGGACAGGGGGCTCCAATCAGCCCCAGCATTTT

length: 16
D: .
V: TRBV6-6
J: TRBJ1-2
CDR3: CASSRLVSQGGMGYTF
DNA: TGTGCCAGCAGCCGACTGGTTTCACAGGGTGGAATGGGCTACACCTTC

length: 15
D: .
V: TRBV6-5
J: TRBJ1-1
CDR3: CASSYFGGRNTEAFF
DNA: TGTGCCAGCAGTTACTTTGGGGGCCGAAACACTGAAGCTTTCTTT

length: 16
D: .
V: TRBV1
J: TRBJ2-1
CDR3: CTAGRPIELVTNEQFF
DNA: TGCACCGCAGGGAGGCCGATTGAACTAGTTACCAATGAGCAGTTCTTC

length: 12
D: .
V: TRBV4-2
J: TRBJ2-7
CDR3: CASSQEGYEQYF
DNA: TGTGCCAGCAGCCAAGAAGGGTACGAGCAGTACTTC

length: 15
D: .
V: TRBV27
J: TRBJ2-7
CDR3: CASSSVGSYSYEQYF
DNA: TGTGCCAGCAGTAGTGTGGGGAGTTACTCCTACGAGCAGTACTTC

length: 16
D: .
V: TRBV27
J: TRBJ2-1
CDR3: CASRPRTGGLYNEQFF
DNA: TGTGCCAGCAGACCCAGGACTGGGGGTTTGTACAATGAGCAGTTCTTC

length: 14
D: TRBD1
V: TRBV6-6
J: TRBJ1-5
CDR3: CASSYTGGRQPQHF
DNA: TGTGCCAGCAGTTACACAGGGGGCCGTCAGCCCCAGCATTTT

length: 15
D: TRBD1
V: TRBV7-3
J: TRBJ1-3
CDR3: CASSLSGGYGNTIYF
DNA: TGTGCCAGCAGCTTATCAGGGGGGTATGGAAACACCATATATTTT

length: 15
D: .
V: TRBV5-4
J: TRBJ1-3
CDR3: CASSLDGSSGNTIYF
DNA: TGTGCCAGCAGCTTGGATGGCAGCTCTGGAAACACCATATATTTT

length: 13
D: .
V: TRBV3-1/TRBV3-2
J: TRBJ1-5
CDR3: CASSQDIVQPQHF
DNA: TGTGCCAGCAGCCAAGACATCGTACAGCCCCAGCATTTT

length: 14
D: TRBD1
V: TRBV19
J: TRBJ1-3
CDR3: CASSRDRGGNTIYF
DNA: TGTGCCAGTAGTCGTGACAGGGGTGGAAACACCATATATTTT

length: 18
D: TRBD1
V: TRBV3-1/TRBV3-2
J: TRBJ1-2
CDR3: CASSPRYNLRDRGYGYTF
DNA: TGTGCCAGCAGCCCGCGCTATAACCTCCGGGACAGGGGGTATGGCTACACCTTC

length: 16
D: .
V: TRBV5-1
J: TRBJ1-6
CDR3: CASSLLGGSYNSPLHF
DNA: TGCGCCAGCAGCTTGCTCGGGGGCTCCTATAATTCACCCCTCCACTTT

length: 14
D: TRBD1
V: TRBV7-9
J: TRBJ2-7
CDR3: CASSYGQGLPEQYF
DNA: TGTGCCAGCAGCTATGGACAGGGTTTGCCCGAGCAGTACTTC

length: 15
D: .
V: TRBV29-1
J: TRBJ2-3
CDR3: CSVHPPEASTDTQYF
DNA: TGCAGCGTCCACCCCCCAGAGGCTAGCACAGATACGCAGTATTTT

length: 14
D: TRBD1
V: TRBV9
J: TRBJ1-2
CDR3: CASSATGEAYGYTF
DNA: TGTGCCAGCAGCGCGACAGGGGAGGCCTATGGCTACACCTTC

length: 12
D: .
V: TRBV10-3
J: TRBJ1-2
CDR3: CAISVTGYGYTF
DNA: TGTGCCATCAGTGTTACAGGGTACGGCTACACCTTC

length: 13
D: .
V: TRBV6-5
J: TRBJ1-2
CDR3: CASSLTTGNGYTF
DNA: TGTGCCAGCAGTCTGACGACAGGCAATGGCTACACCTTC

length: 15
D: .
V: TRBV2
J: TRBJ1-5
CDR3: CASRWSGGGNQPQHF
DNA: TGTGCCAGCAGGTGGTCGGGAGGGGGCAATCAGCCCCAGCATTTT

length: 14
D: .
V: TRBV27
J: TRBJ1-3
CDR3: CASSSPGRLGTIYF
DNA: TGTGCCAGCAGTTCCCCCGGACGCCTGGGGACCATATATTTT

length: 13
D: .
V: TRBV9
J: TRBJ2-7
CDR3: CASGRDDSYEQYF
DNA: TGTGCCAGCGGCAGGGACGACTCCTACGAGCAGTACTTC

length: 16
D: TRBD2
V: TRBV9
J: TRBJ2-1
CDR3: CASSALAGGGSNEQFF
DNA: TGTGCCAGCAGCGCATTAGCGGGGGGAGGGAGTAATGAGCAGTTCTTC

length: 16
D: .
V: TRBV4-2
J: TRBJ1-1
CDR3: CASSQDQGSLNTEAFF
DNA: TGTGCCAGCAGCCAAGATCAGGGCAGCCTTAACACTGAAGCTTTCTTT

length: 13
D: .
V: TRBV19
J: TRBJ1-1
CDR3: CASSLTPNTEAFF
DNA: TGTGCCAGTAGCCTTACCCCGAACACTGAAGCTTTCTTT

length: 15
D: .
V: TRBV2
J: TRBJ1-6
CDR3: CASSDLAAMSSPLHF
DNA: TGTGCCAGCAGTGATTTAGCCGCAATGAGTTCACCCCTCCACTTT